This TCR beta chain originates from a study of beta chain features in type 1 diabetes. The study's findings and limits: A potential influence of HLA type upon TCRB rearrangement remained unresolved herein. The VDJ junctions of type 1 diabetes patients carried fewer insertions and more deletions. For patients, the naive, central memory and Treg TCRB repertoires appeared more alike than for healthy donors.

The CDR3 runs to 14 residues. V dropped 3 bases and J dropped 6 bases, with 15 bases sitting between them. CDR1 is KGHSH and CDR2 is LQKENI in the germline V gene. Expressed TCRB transcripts got sequenced, as all isolated RNA was reverse transcribed. Reads from naive, central memory and regulatory T cell samples averaged around 3.6 million. Using immunoSEQ multiplex PCR, the repertoire was profiled, and TCRdb retains in-frame clones only, with some absent. Counted here are about 900,000 clones, 17% occurring once; the ten biggest clones make up 0.023%. About this clone itself: The antigen is unknown.

The chain recombines TRBV18 with TRBJ2-7, with D possibly matching TRBD2 (6 bases). The receptor was derived from a woman aged 18-30 years in good health. Sequenced sample: naive CD4+ T cells from blood. The DNA of the CDR3 is TGTGCCAGCTCACCCGGGACTGGACCGCGCGAGCAGTACTTC. Its translation is CASSPGTGPREQYF.